These 3 T cell receptor beta chains were sequenced from one sample in a study of T cell changes during pregnancy in multiple sclerosis. Assay used: immunoSEQ multiplex PCR; TCRdb lists only in-frame clones, some missing. Seen here are tens of thousands of clones, around 91% observed once, and the top ten hold 1% to 1.5%. The source material was peripheral blood, sampled after pregnancy. Receptors originate from a female donor in good health, enrolled as a control in a pregnancy study.

The chain couples TRBV9 to TRBJ1-3; maybe TRBD1 (5 bases). Trimming took off 3 bases at V and 0 bases at J, with 7 bases between the two ends. CDR1 SGDLS and CDR2 YYNGEE come from the germline V gene. The CDR3 is 14 amino acids. CDR3 in DNA: TGTGCCAGCAGCGGGGGGGTCTCTGGAAACACCATATATTTT. This gives the protein CASSGGVSGNTIYF. Looking up the rest from reference TRBV9 and TRBJ1-3 gives the full variable domain: DSGVTQTPKHLITATGQRVTLRCSPRSGDLSVYWYQQSLDQGLQFLIQYYNGEERAKGNILERFSAQQFPDLHSELNLSSLELGDSALYFCASSGGVSGNTIYFGEGSWLTVV.

This chain connects TRBV7-9 to TRBJ1-2; tentatively, D is TRBD1 (5 bases). Germline V CDR1 and CDR2: SEHNR, FQNEAQ (reference sequence). CDR3 length: 15 amino acids. V lost 5 bases, J lost 8 bases, and 21 bases lay in between. This CDR3 is CASSPGQGTHWGYTF. Here the CDR3 DNA reads TGTGCCAGCAGCCCAGGCCAGGGAACCCACTGGGGCTACACCTTC.

J is TRBJ1-4 and V is TRBV4-3; no reliable D call. CDR1 LGHNA and CDR2 YSLEER come from the germline V gene. V lost 0 bases and J 7 bases, leaving 12 bases between the germline ends. This CDR3 region has 15 residues. CDR3 residues: CASSQDWRESEKLFF. The CDR3 nucleotides read TGCGCCAGCAGCCAAGATTGGCGGGAAAGTGAAAAACTGTTTTTT.